The 27 T cell receptor beta chains below come from one sample, sequenced in a study of identifying expanded T cells in peripheral blood. Produced via immunoSEQ multiplex PCR; TCRdb's table is partial and in-frame only. The profile shows about 100,000 clones, about 87% of them singletons. Material for sequencing was blood. These receptors came from a person aged 18-69 years in good health.

The chain couples TRBV6-5 to TRBJ2-2, with D perhaps assigned TRBD1 or TRBD2 (5 bases each). The CDR3 has 14 amino acids. The V gene lost 8 bases and the J gene lost 1 base, with 11 bases spanning the gap. Germline V lookup: CDR1 MNHEY, CDR2 SVGAGI. CDR3 nucleotide sequence: TGTGCCAGCTCGGGACCACTGAACACCGGGGAGCTGTTTTTT. Protein product: CASSGPLNTGELFF.

This sequence joins TRBV18 and TRBJ1-2, with D possibly TRBD1 on 6 matching bases. CDR3 size: 13 residues. V was clipped by 2 bases and J by 5 bases, with 9 bases between them. Germline values: CDR1 KGHSH, CDR2 LQKENI. Here the CDR3 reads CASSPRDTYGYTF. CDR3 nucleotide sequence: TGTGCCAGCTCACCAAGGGACACGTATGGCTACACCTTC. Based on the CDR3 plus reference TRBV18 and TRBJ1-2, the full variable domain is NAGVMQNPRHLVRRRGQEARLRCSPMKGHSHVYWYRQLPEEGLKFMVYLQKENIIDESGMPKERFSAEFPKEGPSILRIQQVVRGDSAAYFCASSPRDTYGYTFGSGTRLTVV.

The chain recombines TRBV5-5 with TRBJ1-2; no definite D call. Looked up from germline, CDR1 is SGHKS and CDR2 is YYEKEE (reference sequence). V was pared by 4 bases and J by 4 bases, with 11 bases between. The CDR3 contains 13 residues. CDR3 DNA: TGTGCCAGCAGCCCCGACGGGAGCTATGGCTACACCTTC. Residues: CASSPDGSYGYTF.

V usage is TRBV9 and J usage is TRBJ2-3; a possible D gene is TRBD2 (5 bases). Trimming removed 0 bases from V and 2 bases from J, with 10 bases in between. Germline V gives CDR1 SGDLS, CDR2 YYNGEE. The CDR3 has 15 amino acids. CDR3 sequence (DNA): TGTGCCAGCAGCGTAGTATCGGGGTTCACAGATACGCAGTATTTT. Translation: CASSVVSGFTDTQYF.

The chain combines TRBV7-2 with TRBJ1-4; a weak D match, TRBD1 (6 bases). CDR1 SGHTA and CDR2 FQGNSA come from the germline V gene. With 4 bases removed from V and 5 bases from J, the gap between germline ends came to 20 bases. This CDR3 is 17 amino acids long. The CDR3 DNA sequence: TGTGCCAGCAGCTGGATTCCCCCGGGACAAAGGAATGAAAAACTGTTTTTT. The encoded protein is CASSWIPPGQRNEKLFF.

This chain connects TRBV7-9 to TRBJ1-3; D perhaps matches TRBD1 (5 bases). CDR1 and CDR2 from the germline V gene are SEHNR and FQNEAQ (reference sequence). CDR3 length: 16 residues. V lost 5 bases and J lost 2, with 16 bases in between. The CDR3 spells CASSLRDPGTGNTIYF. CDR3 sequence (DNA): TGTGCCAGCAGCCTTCGTGATCCAGGGACTGGAAACACCATATATTTT.

This clone was detected only a few times. The gene calls are TRBV7-9 and TRBJ1-5; 10 bases line up with TRBD1. CDR1 SEHNR and CDR2 FQNEAQ come from the germline V gene (reference sequence). The CDR3 consists of 15 residues. J gave up 9 bases and V 7 bases, and 12 bases lay outside the gene matches. The CDR3 DNA reads as TGTGCCAGCACCCGGGGACAGGGGCATGGTGGGCCCCAGCATTTT. This codes for CASTRGQGHGGPQHF. Full variable domain (missing parts from reference TRBV7-9 and TRBJ1-5): DTGVSQNPRHKITKRGQNVTFRCDPISEHNRLYWYRQTLGQGPEFLTYFQNEAQLEKSRLLSDRFSAERPKGSFSTLEIQRTEQGDSAMYLCASTRGQGHGGPQHFGDGTRLSIL.

V and J are TRBV19 and TRBJ2-2, with D perhaps given as TRBD1 or TRBD2 (5 bases each). Germline assignment: CDR1 LNHDA and CDR2 SQIVND (reference sequence). V gave up 1 base and J gave up 1 base, with 7 bases separating them. The CDR3 length is 15 residues. Here the CDR3 DNA reads TGTGCCAGTAGTATAGGGGGGATGAACACCGGGGAGCTGTTTTTT. Translating it yields CASSIGGMNTGELFF.

The CDR3 is CASSIDFRLLAGGRYNEQFF. Written as DNA, the CDR3 is TGTGCCAGTAGTATAGATTTTAGGTTGCTCGCGGGGGGGCGATACAATGAGCAGTTCTTC. The V call is TRBV19, the J call TRBJ2-1; 9 nucleotides agree with TRBD2. Germline loops: CDR1 LNHDA, CDR2 SQIVND (reference sequence). The CDR3 spans 20 residues. V lost 0 bases to trimming and J lost 4 bases; unmatched junction nucleotides: 16.

This chain connects TRBV5-6 to TRBJ1-1; no clear D. The CDR3 is 14 amino acids. Trimming stripped 2 bases from V and 1 base from J, with 9 bases between. Per the germline V gene, CDR1 is SGHDT and CDR2 is YYEEEE. CDR3 coding DNA: TGTGCCAGCAGCTTAAGGGTGGGGAACACTGAAGCTTTCTTT. It translates to CASSLRVGNTEAFF.

The chain employs TRBV15 and TRBJ2-7; D possibly corresponds to TRBD1 (6 bases). Per germline, CDR1 LNHNV and CDR2 YYDKDF (reference sequence). There are 15 residues in the CDR3. V was clipped by 1 base and J by 6 bases, with 16 bases between them. CDR3 in amino acids: CATSRGGAGVGEQYF. CDR3 nucleotide sequence: TGTGCCACCAGCAGAGGGGGAGCAGGGGTCGGCGAGCAGTACTTC.

The chain is built from TRBV27 and TRBJ2-5; the D gene is possibly TRBD2 (7 bases). Germline values: CDR1 MNHEY, CDR2 SMNVEV (reference sequence). This CDR3 comprises 14 residues. V dropped 3 bases and J dropped 5 bases, with 13 bases sitting between them. This CDR3 is CASSFDGRGETQYF. The DNA of the CDR3 is TGTGCCAGCAGTTTTGATGGGAGGGGGGAGACCCAGTACTTC.

The CDR3: CASSAGPTGELFF. For the CDR3, the DNA is TGTGCCAGCAGTGCAGGGCCGACCGGGGAGCTGTTTTTT. The J gene is TRBJ2-2, the V gene TRBV6-4, with TRBD1 as a possible D gene (5 bases). The germline V gene has CDR1 MRHNA and CDR2 SNTAGT. V was trimmed by 4 bases and J by 5 bases, leaving 8 bases between them. This CDR3 contains 13 residues.

The rearrangement links TRBV6-1 to TRBJ1-6, with D uncertain. V was cut by 2 bases and J by 2 bases, with 10 bases left in between. This CDR3 region has 16 residues. Germline V lookup: CDR1 MNHNS, CDR2 SASEGT. CDR3 coding DNA: TGTGCCAGCAGTGAACGGAGTGTCACCTATAATTCACCCCTCCACTTT. Amino acid sequence: CASSERSVTYNSPLHF.

This rearrangement joins TRBV29-1 to TRBJ2-7, with a weak D call TRBD2 (6 bases). The CDR3 extends over 12 amino acids. The germline gives CDR1 SQVTM, CDR2 ANQGSEA. V was trimmed by 4 bases and J by 5 bases, leaving 12 bases between them. In nucleotides, the CDR3 is TGCAGCGTTGTAACGGGGGTCCACGAGCAGTACTTC. It is translated as CSVVTGVHEQYF.

The chain recombines TRBV14 with TRBJ1-2, with 9 nucleotides matching TRBD1. The CDR3 sequence is 15 residues long. Germline V gene lookup returns CDR1 SGHDN and CDR2 FVKESK. V was clipped by 7 bases and J by 0 bases; unmatched bases: 6. In DNA form, the CDR3 reads TGTGCCAGCAAGGAGACAGGGGGAGCTAACTATGGCTACACCTTC. This codes for CASKETGGANYGYTF.

V is TRBV18 and J is TRBJ2-5, with D perhaps given as TRBD1 or TRBD2 (5 bases each). Trimming took off 3 bases at V and 5 bases at J, with 10 bases between the two ends. Germline assignment: CDR1 KGHSH and CDR2 LQKENI. This CDR3 comprises 13 residues. CDR3 coding DNA: TGTGCCAGCTCACCTATTGAGGGGGAGACCCAGTACTTC. Translation: CASSPIEGETQYF.

The V gene is TRBV11-3, the J gene TRBJ1-5, with D uncertain. Germline CDR1 SGHNT, CDR2 YENEEA. The CDR3 runs to 15 residues. The V and J ends lost 1 base and 0 bases respectively, with 7 bases between them. The CDR3 DNA follows: TGTGCCAGCAGCTTAGGGGTCGGTAGCAATCAGCCCCAGCATTTT. Translation gives CASSLGVGSNQPQHF.

This chain links TRBV18 with TRBJ1-3; D gene unclear. CDR1 is KGHSH and CDR2 is LQKENI in the germline V gene. V was clipped by 4 bases and J by 4 bases, with 14 bases between them. This CDR3 contains 15 residues. CDR3 amino acids: CASSQREGPGNTIYF. The DNA of the CDR3 is TGTGCCAGCTCACAGCGGGAGGGTCCAGGAAACACCATATATTTT.

The genes are TRBV6-6 and TRBJ1-2, with 7 positions matching TRBD1. J lost 3 bases, V lost 7 bases, and 14 bases had no gene match. The CDR3 is made up of 16 amino acids. Germline CDR1 reads MNHNY; CDR2 reads SVGAGI (reference sequence). This chain's CDR3 is CASTSSARDRDYGYTF. The CDR3 nucleotides are TGTGCCAGCACCTCCTCCGCCCGGGACAGAGACTATGGCTACACCTTC.

This clone appeared a single time. A read error may produce the germline difference seen at one junction end. V is TRBV7-9 and J is TRBJ2-1, with D possibly being TRBD1 or TRBD2 (5 bases each). CDR3 size: 12 residues. Germline CDR1 SEHNR, CDR2 FQNEAQ (reference sequence). CDR3 protein: CASSVGTQVMVF. The CDR3 coding sequence is TGTGCCAGCAGCGTCGGGACCCAGGTGATGGTCTTC. Combining the CDR3 with reference TRBV7-9 and TRBJ2-1 gives the whole variable domain DTGVSQNPRHKITKRGQNVTFRCDPISEHNRLYWYRQTLGQGPEFLTYFQNEAQLEKSRLLSDRFSAERPKGSFSTLEIQRTEQGDSAMYLCASSVGTQVMVFGPGTRLTVL.

The chain uses TRBV5-5 and TRBJ1-2; TRBD1 might be the D (6 bases). The CDR3 consists of 15 residues. Deletions cut 0 bases from V and 4 bases from J, with 13 bases between. CDR1 is SGHKS, CDR2 YYEKEE, per germline (reference sequence). The DNA for the CDR3 is TGTGCCAGCAGCTTGGTGACAGGAGGGCCCTATGGCTACACCTTC. This encodes CASSLVTGGPYGYTF. Based on the CDR3 plus reference TRBV5-5 and TRBJ1-2, the full variable domain is DAGVTQSPTHLIKTRGQQVTLRCSPISGHKSVSWYQQVLGQGPQFIFQYYEKEERGRGNFPDRFSARQFPNYSSELNVNALLLGDSALYLCASSLVTGGPYGYTFGSGTRLTVV.

The V call is TRBV2, the J call TRBJ2-2; 15 bases line up with TRBD2. This CDR3 comprises 17 residues. In germline, CDR1 is SNHLY, CDR2 FYNNEI. Trimming cost V 6 bases and J 5 bases; bases outside gene matches: 7. This CDR3 is CASRRTSGGAKTGELFF. CDR3 in DNA: TGTGCCAGCAGAAGGACTAGCGGGGGGGCAAAAACCGGGGAGCTGTTTTTT.

This clone has a single count. This chain joins TRBV6-5 and TRBJ1-5, with a tentative D call TRBD1 (5 bases). CDR1 is MNHEY and CDR2 is SVGAGI in the germline V gene. CDR3 size: 13 residues. V lost 2 bases, J lost 4 bases, and 6 bases lay in between. Here the CDR3 DNA reads TGTGCCAGCAGTTACCGGGGGAATCAGCCCCAGCATTTT. Translating it yields CASSYRGNQPQHF.

The V and J genes are TRBV5-1 and TRBJ1-1; 7 bases line up with TRBD1. Germline CDR1 and CDR2: SGHRS and YFSETQ. This CDR3 spans 14 amino acids. With 3 bases clipped from V and 1 base from J, the junction kept 3 bases outside the gene matches. The CDR3 reads CASSWRTGNTEAFF. Written as DNA, the CDR3 is TGCGCCAGCAGCTGGCGGACAGGGAACACTGAAGCTTTCTTT.

V usage is TRBV5-1 and J usage is TRBJ1-2; D possibly corresponds to TRBD1 (5 bases). This CDR3 comprises 13 residues. Germline V gene lookup returns CDR1 SGHRS and CDR2 YFSETQ. Deletions cut 3 bases from V and 4 bases from J, with 10 bases between. The CDR3 sequence: CASSSSTGYGYTF. DNA for the CDR3: TGCGCCAGCAGCTCCTCAACAGGCTATGGCTACACCTTC.

The J gene is TRBJ2-5, the V gene TRBV5-1; D uncertain. The germline V and J ends were trimmed by 2 bases and 1 base, with 9 bases remaining between them. Germline lookup yields CDR1 SGHRS and CDR2 YFSETQ. This CDR3 has 14 residues. In DNA form, the CDR3 reads TGCGCCAGCAGCTTAGGCGGACCCCAAGAGACCCAGTACTTC. Protein sequence: CASSLGGPQETQYF.